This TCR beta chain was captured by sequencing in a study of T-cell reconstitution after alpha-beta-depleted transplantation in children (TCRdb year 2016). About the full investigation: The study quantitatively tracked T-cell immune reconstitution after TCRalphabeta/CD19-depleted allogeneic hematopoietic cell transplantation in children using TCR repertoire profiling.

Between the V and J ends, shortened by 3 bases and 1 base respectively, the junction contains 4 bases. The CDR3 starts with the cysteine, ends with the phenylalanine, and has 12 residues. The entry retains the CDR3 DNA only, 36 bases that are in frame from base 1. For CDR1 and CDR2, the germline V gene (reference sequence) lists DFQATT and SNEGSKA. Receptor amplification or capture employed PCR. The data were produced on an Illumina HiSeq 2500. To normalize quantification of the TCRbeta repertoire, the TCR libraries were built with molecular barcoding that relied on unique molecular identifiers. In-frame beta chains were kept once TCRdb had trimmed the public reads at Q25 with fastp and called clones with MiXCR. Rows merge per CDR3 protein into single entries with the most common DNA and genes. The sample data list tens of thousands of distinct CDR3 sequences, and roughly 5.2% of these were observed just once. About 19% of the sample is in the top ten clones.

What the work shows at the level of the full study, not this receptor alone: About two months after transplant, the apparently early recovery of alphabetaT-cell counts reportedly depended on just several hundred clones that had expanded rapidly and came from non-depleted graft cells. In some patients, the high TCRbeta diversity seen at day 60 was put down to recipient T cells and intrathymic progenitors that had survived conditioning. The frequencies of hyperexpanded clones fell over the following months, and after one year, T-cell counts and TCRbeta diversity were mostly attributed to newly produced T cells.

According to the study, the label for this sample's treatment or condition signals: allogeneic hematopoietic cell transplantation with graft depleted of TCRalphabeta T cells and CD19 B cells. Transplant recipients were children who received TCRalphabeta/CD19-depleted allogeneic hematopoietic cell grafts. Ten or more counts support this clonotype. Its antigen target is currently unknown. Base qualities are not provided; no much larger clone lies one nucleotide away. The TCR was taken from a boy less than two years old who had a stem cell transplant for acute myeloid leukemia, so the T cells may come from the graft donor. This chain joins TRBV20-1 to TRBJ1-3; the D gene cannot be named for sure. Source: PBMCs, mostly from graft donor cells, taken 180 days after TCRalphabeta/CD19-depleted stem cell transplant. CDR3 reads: CSASLSGNTIYF. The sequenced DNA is TGCAGTGCTAGTTTGTCTGGAAACACCATATATTTT.